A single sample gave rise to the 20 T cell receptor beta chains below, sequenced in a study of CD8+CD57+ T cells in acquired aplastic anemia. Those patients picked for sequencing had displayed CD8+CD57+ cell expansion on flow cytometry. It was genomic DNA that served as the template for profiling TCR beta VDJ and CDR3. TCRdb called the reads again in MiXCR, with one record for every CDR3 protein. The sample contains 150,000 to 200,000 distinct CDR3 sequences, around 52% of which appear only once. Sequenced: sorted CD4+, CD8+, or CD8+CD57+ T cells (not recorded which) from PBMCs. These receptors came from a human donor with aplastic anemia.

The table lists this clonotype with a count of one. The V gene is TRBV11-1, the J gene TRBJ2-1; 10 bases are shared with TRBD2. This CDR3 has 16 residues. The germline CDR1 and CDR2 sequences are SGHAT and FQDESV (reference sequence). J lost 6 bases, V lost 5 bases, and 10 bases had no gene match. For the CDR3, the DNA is TGTGCCAGCAGCACCCCCGGCCTAGCGGGGGCCAATGAGCAGTTCTTC. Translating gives CASSTPGLAGANEQFF. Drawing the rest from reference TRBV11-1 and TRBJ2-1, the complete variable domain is EAEVAQSPRYKITEKSQAVAFWCDPISGHATLYWYRQILGQGPELLVQFQDESVVDDSQLPKDRFSAERLKGVDSTLKIQPAELGDSAMYLCASSTPGLAGANEQFFGPGTRLTVL.

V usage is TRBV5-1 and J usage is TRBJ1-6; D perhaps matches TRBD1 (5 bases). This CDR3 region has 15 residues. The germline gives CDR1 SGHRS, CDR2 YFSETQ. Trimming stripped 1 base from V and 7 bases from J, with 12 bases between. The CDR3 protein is CASSLMASGNSPLHF. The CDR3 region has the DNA TGCGCCAGCAGCTTGATGGCATCAGGGAATTCACCCCTCCACTTT.

Written as DNA, the CDR3 is TGCAGTGCGACGATGGGGAGGTTTTCACCCCTCCACTTT. It is translated as CSATMGRFSPLHF. This sequence joins TRBV20-1 and TRBJ1-6; D not resolved. Trimming shortened V by 6 bases and J by 9 bases, and 15 bases separated the two germline ends. The CDR3 is made up of 13 amino acids. Germline V gene data show CDR1 as DFQATT and CDR2 as SNEGSKA (reference sequence).

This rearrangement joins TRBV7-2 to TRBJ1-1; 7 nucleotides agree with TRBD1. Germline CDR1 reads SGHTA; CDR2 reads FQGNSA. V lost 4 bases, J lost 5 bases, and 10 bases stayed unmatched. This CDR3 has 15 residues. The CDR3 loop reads CASSSQTGLGTEAFF. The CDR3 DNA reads TGTGCCAGCAGCTCCCAGACAGGGTTAGGGACTGAAGCTTTCTTT.

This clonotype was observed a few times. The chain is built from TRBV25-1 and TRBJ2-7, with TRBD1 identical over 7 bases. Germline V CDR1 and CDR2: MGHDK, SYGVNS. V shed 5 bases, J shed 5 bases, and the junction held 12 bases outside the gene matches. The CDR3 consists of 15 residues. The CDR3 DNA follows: TGTGCCAGCAGTTCCTTCCTGACCACAGGGGACGAGCAGTACTTC. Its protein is CASSSFLTTGDEQYF.

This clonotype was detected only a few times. For the CDR3, the DNA is TGTGCCAGCAGTCATCGGACTCCTATTAAAGAGGGCTACACCTTC. Its protein is CASSHRTPIKEGYTF. The chain carries TRBV27 and TRBJ1-2; no clear D. Between the trimmed V and J ends, which lost 5 bases and 8 bases, there was a span of 21 bases. Germline CDR1 MNHEY, CDR2 SMNVEV (reference sequence). The CDR3 is made up of 15 amino acids.

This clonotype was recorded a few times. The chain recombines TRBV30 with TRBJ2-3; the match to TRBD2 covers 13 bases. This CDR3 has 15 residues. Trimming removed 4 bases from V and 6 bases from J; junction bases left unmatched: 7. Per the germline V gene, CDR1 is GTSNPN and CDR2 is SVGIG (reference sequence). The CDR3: CAWTPTSGRTDTQYF. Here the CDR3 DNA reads TGTGCCTGGACTCCGACTAGCGGGAGGACCGATACGCAGTATTTT. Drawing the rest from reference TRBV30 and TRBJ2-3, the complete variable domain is SQTIHQWPATLVQPVGSPLSLECTVEGTSNPNLYWYRQAAGRGLQLLFYSVGIGQISSEVPQNLSASRPQDRQFILSSKKLLLSDSGFYLCAWTPTSGRTDTQYFGPGTRLTVL.

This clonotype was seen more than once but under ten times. The CDR3 reads CASSDPYSPLHF. The CDR3 nucleotides read TGTGCCAGTAGTGACCCGTATTCACCCCTCCACTTT. The chain employs TRBV19 and TRBJ1-6; D unclear. V lost 5 bases and J lost 8, with 7 bases in between. This CDR3 has 12 residues. Germline CDR1 is LNHDA and CDR2 is SQIVND (reference sequence).

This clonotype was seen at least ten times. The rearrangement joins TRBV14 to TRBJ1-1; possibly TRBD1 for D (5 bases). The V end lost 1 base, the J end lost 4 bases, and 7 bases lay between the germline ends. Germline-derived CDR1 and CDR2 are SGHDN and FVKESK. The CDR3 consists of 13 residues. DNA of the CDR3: TGTGCCAGCAGCCAAGGGGGGAGCACTGAAGCTTTCTTT. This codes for CASSQGGSTEAFF.

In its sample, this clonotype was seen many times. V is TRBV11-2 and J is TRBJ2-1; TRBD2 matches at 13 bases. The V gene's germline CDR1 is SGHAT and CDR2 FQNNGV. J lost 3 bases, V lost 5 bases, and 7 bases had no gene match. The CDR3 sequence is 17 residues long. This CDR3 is CASSPGLAGVGYNEQFF. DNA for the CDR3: TGTGCCAGCAGCCCTGGACTAGCGGGAGTAGGCTACAATGAGCAGTTCTTC.

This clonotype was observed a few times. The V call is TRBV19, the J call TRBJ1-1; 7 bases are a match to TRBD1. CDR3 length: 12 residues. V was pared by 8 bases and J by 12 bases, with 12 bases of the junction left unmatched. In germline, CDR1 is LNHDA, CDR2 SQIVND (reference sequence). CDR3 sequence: CASPNRQGSTFF. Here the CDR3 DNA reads TGTGCCAGTCCGAATCGACAGGGTTCAACTTTCTTT.

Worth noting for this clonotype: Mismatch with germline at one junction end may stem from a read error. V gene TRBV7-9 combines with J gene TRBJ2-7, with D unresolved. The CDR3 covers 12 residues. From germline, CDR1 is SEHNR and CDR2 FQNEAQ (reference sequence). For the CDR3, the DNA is TGTGCCAGCAGCTTAGGGGCTTACGGGCAGTACTTC. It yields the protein CASSLGAYGQYF.

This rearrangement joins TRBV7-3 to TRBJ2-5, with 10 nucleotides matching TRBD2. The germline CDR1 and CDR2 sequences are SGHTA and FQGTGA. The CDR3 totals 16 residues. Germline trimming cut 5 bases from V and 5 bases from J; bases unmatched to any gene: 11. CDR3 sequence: CASSGSGGARGETQYF. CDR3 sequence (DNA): TGTGCCAGCAGCGGAAGCGGGGGGGCCCGCGGGGAGACCCAGTACTTC.

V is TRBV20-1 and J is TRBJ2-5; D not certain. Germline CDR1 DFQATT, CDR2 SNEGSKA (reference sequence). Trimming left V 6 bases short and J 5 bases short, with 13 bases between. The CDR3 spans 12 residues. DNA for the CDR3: TGCAGTGCCAGCAGTGTACGGGAGACCCAGTACTTC. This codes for CSASSVRETQYF.

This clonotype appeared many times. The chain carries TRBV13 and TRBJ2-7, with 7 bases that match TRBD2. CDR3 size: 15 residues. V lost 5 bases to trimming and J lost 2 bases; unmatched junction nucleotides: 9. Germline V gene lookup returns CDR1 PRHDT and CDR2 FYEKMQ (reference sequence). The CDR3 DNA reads TGTGCCAGCAGCCCAAAGGCGGGAGTTCCCTACGAGCAGTACTTC. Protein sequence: CASSPKAGVPYEQYF.

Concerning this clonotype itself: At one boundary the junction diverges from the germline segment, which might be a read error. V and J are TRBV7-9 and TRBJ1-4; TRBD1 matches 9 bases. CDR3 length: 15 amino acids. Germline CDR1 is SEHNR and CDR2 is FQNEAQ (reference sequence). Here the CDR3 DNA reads TGTGCCAGCAGCCGGCCCGGGACAGGGATTGAAAAACTGCTTTTT. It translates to CASSRPGTGIEKLLF.

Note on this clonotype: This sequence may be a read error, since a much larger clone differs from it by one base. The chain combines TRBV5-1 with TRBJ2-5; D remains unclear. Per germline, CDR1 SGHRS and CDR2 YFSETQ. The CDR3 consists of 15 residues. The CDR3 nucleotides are TGCGTCAGCAGCTTGGCCGGACGTACCCAAGAGACCCAGTACTTC. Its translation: CVSSLAGRTQETQYF.

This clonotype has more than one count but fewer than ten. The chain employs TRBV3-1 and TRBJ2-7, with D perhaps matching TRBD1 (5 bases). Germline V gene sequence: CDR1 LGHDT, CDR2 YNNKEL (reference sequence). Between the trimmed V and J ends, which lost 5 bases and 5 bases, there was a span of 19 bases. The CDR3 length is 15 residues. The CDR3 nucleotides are TGTGCCAGCAGCAACGGAACTACCAGGGTGAACGAGCAGTACTTC. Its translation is CASSNGTTRVNEQYF.

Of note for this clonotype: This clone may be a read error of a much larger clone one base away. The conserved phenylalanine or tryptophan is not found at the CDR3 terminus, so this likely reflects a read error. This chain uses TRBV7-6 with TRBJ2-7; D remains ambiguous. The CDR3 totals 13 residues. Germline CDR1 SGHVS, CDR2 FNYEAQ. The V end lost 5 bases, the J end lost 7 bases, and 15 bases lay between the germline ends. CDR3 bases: TGTGCCAGCAGCCCCGGAGTAGCAACAGAGCAGTACCTC. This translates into CASSPGVATEQYL.

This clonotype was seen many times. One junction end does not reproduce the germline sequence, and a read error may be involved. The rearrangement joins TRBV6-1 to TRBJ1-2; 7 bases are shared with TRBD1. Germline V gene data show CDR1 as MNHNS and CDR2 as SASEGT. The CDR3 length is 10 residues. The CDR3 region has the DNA TGTGCCAGCAGTTTCCGGGACAGAAGCTTC. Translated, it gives CASSFRDRSF.